This note documents a single T cell receptor (beta chain) sequence. This record belongs to a study of shared T cell receptors in the human thymus. The assay was immunoSEQ multiplex PCR, and TCRdb's table has in-frame clones only and misses some. The sample contains about 400,000 clones, about 95% of which appear only once. In germline, CDR1 is MNHEY, CDR2 SMNVEV (reference sequence). This CDR3 contains 17 residues. Trimming removed 3 bases from V and 1 base from J, with 18 bases in between. The sample consisted of thymocytes. The V gene is TRBV27, the J gene TRBJ1-1; D might be TRBD1 (5 bases). The sequence came from a human donor. In DNA form, the CDR3 reads TGTGCCAGCAGTTTTAGCTTCAACCTGGGGGGGAACACTGAAGCTTTCTTT. Protein sequence: CASSFSFNLGGNTEAFF.